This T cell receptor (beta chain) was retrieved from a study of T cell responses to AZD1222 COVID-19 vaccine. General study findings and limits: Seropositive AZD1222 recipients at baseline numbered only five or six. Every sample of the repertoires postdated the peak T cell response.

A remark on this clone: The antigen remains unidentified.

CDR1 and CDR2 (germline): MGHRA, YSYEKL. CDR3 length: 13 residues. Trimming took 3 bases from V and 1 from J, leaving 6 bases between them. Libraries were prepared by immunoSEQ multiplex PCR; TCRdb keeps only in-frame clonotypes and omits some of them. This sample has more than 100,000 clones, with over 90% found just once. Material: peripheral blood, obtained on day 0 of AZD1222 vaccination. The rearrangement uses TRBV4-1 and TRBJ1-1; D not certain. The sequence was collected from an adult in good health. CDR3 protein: CASSQTQNTEAFF. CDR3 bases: TGCGCCAGCAGCCAGACCCAGAACACTGAAGCTTTCTTT.